The 27 T cell receptor beta chains listed next were all sequenced from one sample in a study of T cells after yellow fever vaccination. One entry per CDR3 protein, called by TCRdb with MiXCR from the 5' RACE reads. The data contain approximately 340,000 distinct CDR3 sequences, roughly 8.7% of them singletons. Sample: PBMCs, taken on the day of the first yellow fever vaccination. All receptors come from a man aged 18 to 35 who received the YFV17D yellow fever vaccine.

The CDR3 DNA sequence: TGCGCCAGCAGCTGGGGCGCGGCTAAAGAGACCCAGTACTTC. It codes for CASSWGAAKETQYF. The chain is built from TRBV5-1 and TRBJ2-5; D possibly corresponds to TRBD1 (5 bases). Germline CDR1 reads SGHRS; CDR2 reads YFSETQ. Trimming left V 3 bases short and J 3 bases short, with 12 bases between. The CDR3 spans 14 residues.

This clonotype was counted many times. The rearrangement joins TRBV6-2 or TRBV6-3 to TRBJ2-7, with TRBD2 matching 11 bases. The J segment lost 5 bases and the V segment lost 7 bases, leaving 7 bases of the junction unmatched. Germline CDR1 reads MNHEY; CDR2 reads SVGEGT. The CDR3 has 14 residues. The DNA of the CDR3 is TGTGCCAGCAAAAGCACTAGCGGGGGCGACGAGCAGTACTTC. Protein product: CASKSTSGGDEQYF.

This clonotype was counted only a few times. J is TRBJ2-2 and V is TRBV20-1; D possibly corresponds to TRBD1 (6 bases). Per germline, CDR1 DFQATT and CDR2 SNEGSKA (reference sequence). With 5 bases removed from V and 1 base from J, the gap between germline ends came to 17 bases. This CDR3 comprises 16 residues. CDR3 in amino acids: CSAPKAGDKNTGELFF. The CDR3 nucleotides read TGCAGTGCTCCCAAAGCAGGGGACAAGAACACCGGGGAGCTGTTTTTT.

The chain employs TRBV5-1 and TRBJ2-3, with D uncertain. With 2 bases removed from V and 4 bases from J, the gap between germline ends came to 14 bases. The CDR3 consists of 15 residues. The germline V gene encodes CDR1 SGHRS and CDR2 YFSETQ. The CDR3 bases are TGCGCCAGCAGCTTTGAACTGGGCACACCAGATACGCAGTATTTT. It yields the protein CASSFELGTPDTQYF. Full variable domain (remainder filled in from reference TRBV5-1 and TRBJ2-3): KAGVTQTPRYLIKTRGQQVTLSCSPISGHRSVSWYQQTPGQGLQFLFEYFSETQRNKGNFPGRFSGRQFSNSRSEMNVSTLELGDSALYLCASSFELGTPDTQYFGPGTRLTVL.

This sequence joins TRBV5-4 and TRBJ2-1; 8 nucleotides line up with TRBD2. V trimming: 0 bases; J trimming: 5 bases; junction bases outside the gene matches: 10. Germline CDR1 is SGHNT and CDR2 is YYREEE (reference sequence). CDR3 length: 17 amino acids. The CDR3 sequence is CASSLGGAGGGNNEQFF. The CDR3 bases are TGTGCCAGCAGCTTGGGAGGGGCGGGGGGCGGAAACAATGAGCAGTTCTTC.

In its sample, this clonotype was seen a few times. The chain employs TRBV5-4 and TRBJ2-7; TRBD2 matches at 10 bases. The germline V gene encodes CDR1 SGHNT and CDR2 YYREEE (reference sequence). The CDR3 length is 15 residues. J lost 4 bases, V lost 4 bases, and 8 bases had no gene match. Written as DNA, the CDR3 is TGTGCCAGCAGCCTCAGCGGGGGGGATCTATACGAGCAGTACGTC. It codes for CASSLSGGDLYEQYV.

Notes on this clonotype: Here the CDR3 omits its conserved ending phenylalanine or tryptophan, so a read error is the likely source. The chain carries TRBV30 and TRBJ1-2; 7 bases are shared with TRBD1. This CDR3 is built from 15 residues. Germline V gives CDR1 GTSNPN, CDR2 SVGIG (reference sequence). CDR3 amino acids: CATRGNREGPYGYTY. CDR3 DNA: TGTGCTACCAGGGGGAACAGGGAAGGCCCTTATGGCTACACCTAC.

CDR3 sequence: CASSDRAYSYEQYF. The CDR3 region has the DNA TGTGCCAGCTCAGACAGGGCTTACTCCTACGAGCAGTACTTC. This chain joins TRBV18 and TRBJ2-7, with 7 bases matching TRBD1. J gave up 0 bases and V 5 bases, and 4 bases lay outside the gene matches. CDR3 length equals 14 residues. Per the germline V gene, CDR1 is KGHSH and CDR2 is LQKENI. Using reference TRBV18 and TRBJ2-7 for the parts outside the CDR3, the full variable domain is NAGVMQNPRHLVRRRGQEARLRCSPMKGHSHVYWYRQLPEEGLKFMVYLQKENIIDESGMPKERFSAEFPKEGPSILRIQQVVRGDSAAYFCASSDRAYSYEQYFGPGTRLTVT.

This chain links TRBV20-1 with TRBJ1-6; weak D call: TRBD1 (6 bases). V shed 0 bases and J shed 5 bases, with 14 bases lying between them. CDR3 length: 16 residues. Germline V gene data show CDR1 as DFQATT and CDR2 as SNEGSKA (reference sequence). For the CDR3, the DNA is TGCAGTGCTAGAGATCCCGGGGGCCCGGATAATTCACCCCTCCACTTT. Amino acid sequence: CSARDPGGPDNSPLHF.

In this sample, this clonotype turned up a few times. The gene calls are TRBV20-1 and TRBJ2-1; TRBD1 is a possible D gene (6 bases). Deletions cut 5 bases from V and 8 bases from J, with 16 bases between. The CDR3 consists of 13 residues. Germline assignment: CDR1 DFQATT and CDR2 SNEGSKA (reference sequence). DNA for the CDR3: TGCAGTGCTCTTACAAACAGGGCTGATGAGCAGTTCTTC. Translating gives CSALTNRADEQFF.

Many counts were recorded for this clonotype. The gene calls are TRBV19 and TRBJ2-7; D is unclear. The CDR3 is 14 residues long. Germline CDR1 is LNHDA and CDR2 is SQIVND (reference sequence). V gave up 8 bases and J gave up 0 bases, with 14 bases separating them. The CDR3 spells CASRRAASSYEQYF. In nucleotides, the CDR3 is TGTGCCAGTCGACGGGCCGCGAGCTCCTACGAGCAGTACTTC.

This sequence joins TRBV5-6 and TRBJ2-3; D is unresolved. CDR3 length equals 13 residues. V was trimmed by 2 bases and J by 8 bases, leaving 12 bases between them. CDR1 and CDR2 (germline): SGHDT, YYEEEE. The CDR3 bases are TGTGCCAGCAGCTTAGGCACGGGTGCTACGCAGTATTTT. Amino acid sequence: CASSLGTGATQYF.

In this sample, this clonotype turned up a few times. CDR3 amino acids: CAISVEGRSEQFF. The CDR3 bases are TGTGCCATCAGTGTTGAGGGGCGCAGTGAGCAGTTCTTC. This chain connects TRBV10-3 to TRBJ2-1; D is possibly TRBD1 or TRBD2 (5 bases each). The CDR3 has 13 amino acids. Trimming stripped 4 bases from V and 9 bases from J, with 13 bases between. Germline CDR1 is ENHRY and CDR2 is SYGVKD.

This clonotype was observed many times. Here the CDR3 DNA reads TGTGCCAGCAGTTTTAGAGGAATGAACACTGAAGCTTTCTTT. Translated: CASSFRGMNTEAFF. The chain recombines TRBV12-3 or TRBV12-4 with TRBJ1-1; D unresolved. The V end lost 3 bases, the J end lost 0 bases, and 8 bases lay between the germline ends. The CDR3 extends over 14 amino acids.

This sequence joins TRBV30 and TRBJ2-5; D is ambiguous. This CDR3 has 12 residues. Germline values: CDR1 GTSNPN, CDR2 SVGIG (reference sequence). Trimming took 4 bases from V and 1 from J, leaving 7 bases between them. Here the CDR3 reads CAWNGGQETQYF. The CDR3 nucleotides read TGTGCCTGGAACGGCGGCCAAGAGACCCAGTACTTC.

This clonotype was detected only a few times. The rearrangement uses TRBV30 and TRBJ1-2; tentative D call: TRBD1 (6 bases). The CDR3 runs 14 residues. Trimming removed 2 bases at V and 4 bases at J, with 14 bases between. Germline lookup yields CDR1 GTSNPN and CDR2 SVGIG (reference sequence). CDR3: CAWSQDSVFYGYTF. The CDR3 DNA follows: TGTGCCTGGAGTCAGGACAGTGTTTTCTATGGCTACACCTTC. Full variable domain (missing parts from reference TRBV30 and TRBJ1-2): SQTIHQWPATLVQPVGSPLSLECTVEGTSNPNLYWYRQAAGRGLQLLFYSVGIGQISSEVPQNLSASRPQDRQFILSSKKLLLSDSGFYLCAWSQDSVFYGYTFGSGTRLTVV.

The chain uses TRBV12-3 or TRBV12-4 and TRBJ1-1; D is possibly TRBD1 (5 bases). The CDR3 is made up of 14 amino acids. The V end was cut by 0 bases, the J end by 6 bases, with 11 bases between. The CDR3 reads CASSLARGVPEAFF. In DNA form, the CDR3 reads TGTGCCAGCAGTTTAGCGCGGGGGGTACCTGAAGCTTTCTTT.

The chain employs TRBV27 and TRBJ2-7; 7 nucleotides align to TRBD1. Looked up from germline, CDR1 is MNHEY and CDR2 is SMNVEV (reference sequence). This CDR3 has 14 residues. V dropped 5 bases and J dropped 4; count of bases not matched to a gene: 8. CDR3: CASSPGDRVYEQYV. Written as DNA, the CDR3 is TGTGCCAGCAGTCCCGGGGACAGAGTTTACGAGCAGTACGTC.

This clonotype was counted between two and nine times. The V and J genes are TRBV7-2 and TRBJ2-6; D may be TRBD1 (6 bases). Germline values: CDR1 SGHTA, CDR2 FQGNSA. V lost 6 bases, J lost 1 base, and 13 bases lay in between. This CDR3 contains 16 residues. This CDR3 is CASRPPGTSGANVLTF. Here the CDR3 DNA reads TGTGCCAGCAGGCCACCTGGGACATCTGGGGCCAACGTCCTGACTTTC. The full variable domain, rest sourced from reference TRBV7-2 and TRBJ2-6, is GAGVSQSPSNKVTEKGKDVELRCDPISGHTALYWYRQSLGQGLEFLIYFQGNSAPDKSGLPSDRFSAERTGGSVSTLTIQRTQQEDSAVYLCASRPPGTSGANVLTFGAGSRLTVL.

This sequence joins TRBV2 and TRBJ2-3; 9 bases agree with TRBD2. The CDR3 consists of 15 residues. In germline, CDR1 is SNHLY, CDR2 FYNNEI. The ends lost 3 bases at V and 3 bases at J; junction bases unmatched: 4. The CDR3 sequence is CASSDLAGWTDTQYF. The CDR3 coding sequence is TGTGCCAGCAGTGACCTAGCGGGGTGGACAGATACGCAGTATTTT.

The CDR3 DNA is TGTGCCAGCAGTTACAATCGGGACCAAAGCGGGGAGCTGTTTTTT. It codes for CASSYNRDQSGELFF. The rearrangement links TRBV6-5 to TRBJ2-2; D might be TRBD1 or TRBD2, each matching 5 bases. Germline V gene lookup returns CDR1 MNHEY and CDR2 SVGAGI. Trimming left V 2 bases short and J 7 bases short, with 14 bases between. This CDR3 is 15 amino acids long.

This clonotype has a handful of counts. The chain recombines TRBV6-1 with TRBJ1-1; 8 nucleotides line up with TRBD1. Germline V CDR1 and CDR2: MNHNS, SASEGT. CDR3 length: 15 amino acids. Losses at the gene ends were 5 bases for V and 1 base for J; bases not matched to a gene: 6. The CDR3 loop reads CASSPTGGENTEAFF. CDR3 bases: TGTGCCAGCAGTCCTACAGGGGGAGAGAACACTGAAGCTTTCTTT.

The rearrangement joins TRBV7-9 to TRBJ2-5; D gene uncertain. V was shortened by 1 base and J by 3 bases, with 15 bases between the two germline ends. The CDR3 contains 16 residues. The germline V gene has CDR1 SEHNR and CDR2 FQNEAQ (reference sequence). DNA of the CDR3: TGTGCCAGCAGCTTAGAAGATGGCAGAGTCGAAGAGACCCAGTACTTC. Amino acids: CASSLEDGRVEETQYF.

This clonotype occurred many times. J is TRBJ2-7 and V is TRBV12-3 or TRBV12-4; D is ambiguous. This CDR3 is built from 11 residues. V lost 5 bases, J lost 6 bases, and 8 bases lay in between. The CDR3, as DNA: TGTGCCAGCAGTCCAGACATCGAGCAGTACTTC. Translated, it gives CASSPDIEQYF.

The chain carries TRBV5-6 and TRBJ2-7; unclear D gene. CDR1 is SGHDT, CDR2 YYEEEE, per germline. The CDR3 has 16 residues. V dropped 2 bases and J dropped 0 bases, with 15 bases sitting between them. The CDR3 loop is CASSFLSAGNSYEQYF. In nucleotides, the CDR3 is TGTGCCAGCAGCTTTCTAAGCGCAGGAAACTCCTACGAGCAGTACTTC.

This CDR3 reads CASSGQIGSYEQYF. The CDR3 region has the DNA TGTGCCAGCAGTGGGCAGATCGGCTCCTACGAGCAGTACTTC. This chain uses TRBV6-2 or TRBV6-3 with TRBJ2-7; D not resolved. V was clipped by 5 bases and J by 0 bases, with 11 bases between them. The CDR3 has 14 amino acids. Germline CDR1 reads MNHEY; CDR2 reads SVGEGT.

V is TRBV3-1 and J is TRBJ2-2; 9 bases map to TRBD2. With 3 bases clipped from V and 3 bases from J, the junction kept 8 bases outside the gene matches. The CDR3 has 17 residues. Germline V gene lookup returns CDR1 LGHDT and CDR2 YNNKEL (reference sequence). CDR3 in amino acids: CASSQSSGGYYTGELFF. DNA of the CDR3: TGTGCCAGCAGCCAGAGTAGCGGGGGCTACTACACCGGGGAGCTGTTTTTT.